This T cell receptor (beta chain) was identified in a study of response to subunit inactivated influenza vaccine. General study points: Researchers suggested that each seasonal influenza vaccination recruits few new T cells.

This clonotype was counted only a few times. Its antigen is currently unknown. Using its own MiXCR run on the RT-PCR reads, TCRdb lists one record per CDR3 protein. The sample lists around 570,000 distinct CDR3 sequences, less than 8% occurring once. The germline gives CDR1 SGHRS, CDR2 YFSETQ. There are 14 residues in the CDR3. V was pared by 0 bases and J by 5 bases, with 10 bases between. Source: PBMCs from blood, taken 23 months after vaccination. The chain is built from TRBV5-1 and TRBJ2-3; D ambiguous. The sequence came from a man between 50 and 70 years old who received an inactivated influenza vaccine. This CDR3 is CASSLDISGDTQYF. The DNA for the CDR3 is TGCGCCAGCAGCTTGGACATCTCCGGAGATACGCAGTATTTT.